This is a list of T cell receptor beta chains from one sample in a study of neurological immune-mediated disorders. TCRdb fed the 5' RACE reads into MiXCR, producing one record per CDR3 protein. The repertoire holds 14,000 or so distinct CDR3 sequences, approximately 7.6% seen once, with approximately 25% in the top ten. The sequenced material came from CD8+ T cells from blood. The receptors here all came from a woman between 35 and 50 years old in good health. Each CDR3 is given with its conserved first and last residue. Fields, in order: V gene, clone size, J gene, D gene, CDR3 DNA, CDR3 protein. The D gene is left open where the match is weak. Only some rows state a clone size, as once, few, many or a class for expanded clones.

TRBV9,many,TRBJ1-1,.,TGTGCCAGCAGCGAGACAGTCTACACTGAAGCTTTCTTT,CASSETVYTEAFF
TRBV7-9,many,TRBJ2-7,TRBD2,TGTGCCAGCAGTTCCGGACTAGCCTACGAGCAGTACTTC,CASSSGLAYEQYF
TRBV10-3,many,TRBJ2-1,TRBD2,TGTGCCATCAGTGGCCTAGCGGGACACGATGAGCAGTTCTTC,CAISGLAGHDEQFF
TRBV20-1,many,TRBJ2-7,.,TGCAGTGCTAGAGATCAGGCTGATCACTACGAGCAGTACTTC,CSARDQADHYEQYF
TRBV12-3/TRBV12-4,many,TRBJ2-1,.,TGTGCCAGCAGTGATCGAATGGATGAGCAGTTCTTC,CASSDRMDEQFF
TRBV14,many,TRBJ2-5,TRBD2,TGTGCCAGCAGCCAAGATATCGAGCGGGAGTTCTCAGAGACCCAGTACTTC,CASSQDIEREFSETQYF
TRBV5-5,many,TRBJ2-1,.,TGTGCCAGCAGCTTCGCAGGTGGAGAGCAGTTCTTC,CASSFAGGEQFF
TRBV12-3/TRBV12-4,.,TRBJ1-5,.,TGTGCCAGCAGTTTTTGTGTTCCGGGACGGGGAGGCCTCAATCAGCCCCAGCATTTT,CASSFCVPGRGGLNQPQHF
TRBV4-1,many,TRBJ2-1,.,TGCGCCAGCAGCCAAGTTTCAACAGGGATGACCTACAATGAGCAGTTCTTC,CASSQVSTGMTYNEQFF
TRBV7-8,many,TRBJ1-5,TRBD1,TGTGCCAGCAGCTTGGGGACAGCTAGCAATCAGCCCCAGCATTTT,CASSLGTASNQPQHF
TRBV19,many,TRBJ2-7,TRBD1,TGTGCCAGTACCAAAGGACAGGGAATGAACGAGCAGTACTTC,CASTKGQGMNEQYF
TRBV6-5,many,TRBJ2-5,TRBD2,TGTGCCAGCACCCGGGGGGGCAGAGGGGAGGAGACCCAGTACTTC,CASTRGGRGEETQYF
TRBV20-1,many,TRBJ2-5,TRBD2,TGCAGTGCTAAAGGACTAGCGGGGGCCTTCCAAGAGACCCAGTACTTC,CSAKGLAGAFQETQYF
TRBV29-1,medium-sized,TRBJ2-1,.,TGCAGCGTTGATGGCAGAAGGTGGGAGTCCGTTATGAATGAGCAGTTCTTC,CSVDGRRWESVMNEQFF
TRBV3-1,.,TRBJ2-7,TRBD1,TGTGCCAGCAGCCAAGGGGGACAGCGTTACGAGCAGTACTTC,CASSQGGQRYEQYF
TRBV4-1,many,TRBJ1-2,.,TGCGCCAGCAGCCAAGATACAGGATATTCTCGCGGCTACACCTTC,CASSQDTGYSRGYTF
TRBV5-1,many,TRBJ2-1,TRBD2,TGCGCCAGCAGTTTCTACCATAGCGGGGGGTCCTACAATGAGCAGTTCTTC,CASSFYHSGGSYNEQFF
TRBV12-3/TRBV12-4,many,TRBJ2-1,TRBD2,TGTGCCAGCAGTATTCGGACTAGCGGGTCACCCGAGCAGTTCTTC,CASSIRTSGSPEQFF
TRBV11-2,many,TRBJ2-7,.,TGTGCCAGCACCACGGACCAGGTCCACGAGCAGTACTTC,CASTTDQVHEQYF
TRBV6-5,many,TRBJ2-1,TRBD2,TGTGCCAGCAGTTACCCCGGGGAGGGTGGATACAATGAGCAGTTCTTC,CASSYPGEGGYNEQFF
TRBV20-1,many,TRBJ2-5,TRBD2,TGCAGTGCTGATCGGACTAGCGGAGAGACCCAGTACTTC,CSADRTSGETQYF
TRBV5-1,many,TRBJ2-1,.,TGCGCCAGCAGCTTGGCTAGCCGTCGTAGCTCCTACAATGAGCAGTTCTTC,CASSLASRRSSYNEQFF
TRBV6-5,many,TRBJ2-7,TRBD1,TGTGCCAGCAGCACCACGGGGACAGCTTACGAGCAGTACTTC,CASSTTGTAYEQYF
TRBV7-2,many,TRBJ2-3,.,TGTGCCAGCAGCTTGGGACTCCGCACAGATACGCAGTATTTT,CASSLGLRTDTQYF
TRBV9,.,TRBJ2-3,.,TGTGCCAGCAGCCCAAAGGGGGGACAGCCAGATACGCAGTATTTT,CASSPKGGQPDTQYF
TRBV28,many,TRBJ2-1,TRBD2,TGTGCCAGCAGTTTGATAGTGACTAGCCAAGAGCAGTTCTTC,CASSLIVTSQEQFF
TRBV11-2,many,TRBJ2-1,TRBD2,TGTGCCAGCAGCTCCCTAAGCGGGAGTTTCAGCAATGAGCAGTTCTTC,CASSSLSGSFSNEQFF
TRBV29-1,many,TRBJ2-1,.,TGCAGCGTTGAGCCGGGACGGGGCGGCACCTACAATGAGCAGTTCTTC,CSVEPGRGGTYNEQFF
TRBV6-1,many,TRBJ2-1,TRBD2,TGTGCCAGCAGTGAACCCGGGACTAGCGGGAGGAATGAGCAGTTCTTC,CASSEPGTSGRNEQFF